This is a list of T cell receptor beta chains from one sample in a study of breast tumors, draining lymph nodes, adjacent tissues. TCRdb processed the multiplex PCR reads anew with MiXCR; each CDR3 protein has one entry. The sample consists of about 17,000 distinct CDR3 sequences, under 70% of them appearing once. The sequenced sample consisted of tumor-adjacent breast tissue. All receptors derive from a female donor with breast cancer. Some clones in this sample may be carry-over from other donors' samples. The CDR3 runs from the conserved cysteine through the conserved F or W.

TRBV19	TRBJ1-2	CASSAGLGGYTF
TRBV27	TRBJ2-7	CASSFLGERDEQYF
TRBV24-1	TRBJ2-5	CATSDGTGFRQRPKTF
TRBV6-6	TRBJ2-1	CASRAGAESGQFF
TRBV7-2	TRBJ1-6	CASSSPNSPLHF
TRBV20-1	TRBJ1-6	CSGTGAYNSPLHF
TRBV9	TRBJ1-6	CASREGLYNPPLPF
TRBV11-3	TRBJ2-7	CASSLVSGSGEQYF
TRBV20-1	TRBJ1-6	CSPGSGGGNSPLHF
TRBV6-5	TRBJ1-5	CASSYKYDGNQPQHF
TRBV19	TRBJ2-3	CASSVGGTDTQYF
TRBV12-3/TRBV12-4	TRBJ1-4	CASSFREKLFF
TRBV15	TRBJ1-2	CATSRTSRGYGYTF
TRBV6-1	TRBJ1-2	CAISESGTGIYGYTF
TRBV20-1	TRBJ1-5	CSARQGSNQPQHF
TRBV11-2	TRBJ1-4	CASLKGLATNEKLFF
TRBV7-6	TRBJ1-4	CASSFGGFNEKLFF
TRBV9	TRBJ2-3	CASSTRPSSTDTQYF
TRBV2	TRBJ1-6	CDSSDRGARLSPLHF
TRBV6-2/TRBV6-3	TRBJ1-5	CAGSLVFGQPNQPQHF
TRBV12-3/TRBV12-4	TRBJ1-6	CASSQSPGRGPLHF
TRBV20-1	TRBJ2-3	CSAHGVGAGGPDTQYF
TRBV7-9	TRBJ2-1	CASSPPLLTSGVHNEQFF
TRBV5-1	TRBJ1-4	CASSLVGGGIGEKLFF
TRBV20-1	TRBJ1-4	CSARNRELATNEKLFF
TRBV7-9	TRBJ1-2	CASSVGTIYTF